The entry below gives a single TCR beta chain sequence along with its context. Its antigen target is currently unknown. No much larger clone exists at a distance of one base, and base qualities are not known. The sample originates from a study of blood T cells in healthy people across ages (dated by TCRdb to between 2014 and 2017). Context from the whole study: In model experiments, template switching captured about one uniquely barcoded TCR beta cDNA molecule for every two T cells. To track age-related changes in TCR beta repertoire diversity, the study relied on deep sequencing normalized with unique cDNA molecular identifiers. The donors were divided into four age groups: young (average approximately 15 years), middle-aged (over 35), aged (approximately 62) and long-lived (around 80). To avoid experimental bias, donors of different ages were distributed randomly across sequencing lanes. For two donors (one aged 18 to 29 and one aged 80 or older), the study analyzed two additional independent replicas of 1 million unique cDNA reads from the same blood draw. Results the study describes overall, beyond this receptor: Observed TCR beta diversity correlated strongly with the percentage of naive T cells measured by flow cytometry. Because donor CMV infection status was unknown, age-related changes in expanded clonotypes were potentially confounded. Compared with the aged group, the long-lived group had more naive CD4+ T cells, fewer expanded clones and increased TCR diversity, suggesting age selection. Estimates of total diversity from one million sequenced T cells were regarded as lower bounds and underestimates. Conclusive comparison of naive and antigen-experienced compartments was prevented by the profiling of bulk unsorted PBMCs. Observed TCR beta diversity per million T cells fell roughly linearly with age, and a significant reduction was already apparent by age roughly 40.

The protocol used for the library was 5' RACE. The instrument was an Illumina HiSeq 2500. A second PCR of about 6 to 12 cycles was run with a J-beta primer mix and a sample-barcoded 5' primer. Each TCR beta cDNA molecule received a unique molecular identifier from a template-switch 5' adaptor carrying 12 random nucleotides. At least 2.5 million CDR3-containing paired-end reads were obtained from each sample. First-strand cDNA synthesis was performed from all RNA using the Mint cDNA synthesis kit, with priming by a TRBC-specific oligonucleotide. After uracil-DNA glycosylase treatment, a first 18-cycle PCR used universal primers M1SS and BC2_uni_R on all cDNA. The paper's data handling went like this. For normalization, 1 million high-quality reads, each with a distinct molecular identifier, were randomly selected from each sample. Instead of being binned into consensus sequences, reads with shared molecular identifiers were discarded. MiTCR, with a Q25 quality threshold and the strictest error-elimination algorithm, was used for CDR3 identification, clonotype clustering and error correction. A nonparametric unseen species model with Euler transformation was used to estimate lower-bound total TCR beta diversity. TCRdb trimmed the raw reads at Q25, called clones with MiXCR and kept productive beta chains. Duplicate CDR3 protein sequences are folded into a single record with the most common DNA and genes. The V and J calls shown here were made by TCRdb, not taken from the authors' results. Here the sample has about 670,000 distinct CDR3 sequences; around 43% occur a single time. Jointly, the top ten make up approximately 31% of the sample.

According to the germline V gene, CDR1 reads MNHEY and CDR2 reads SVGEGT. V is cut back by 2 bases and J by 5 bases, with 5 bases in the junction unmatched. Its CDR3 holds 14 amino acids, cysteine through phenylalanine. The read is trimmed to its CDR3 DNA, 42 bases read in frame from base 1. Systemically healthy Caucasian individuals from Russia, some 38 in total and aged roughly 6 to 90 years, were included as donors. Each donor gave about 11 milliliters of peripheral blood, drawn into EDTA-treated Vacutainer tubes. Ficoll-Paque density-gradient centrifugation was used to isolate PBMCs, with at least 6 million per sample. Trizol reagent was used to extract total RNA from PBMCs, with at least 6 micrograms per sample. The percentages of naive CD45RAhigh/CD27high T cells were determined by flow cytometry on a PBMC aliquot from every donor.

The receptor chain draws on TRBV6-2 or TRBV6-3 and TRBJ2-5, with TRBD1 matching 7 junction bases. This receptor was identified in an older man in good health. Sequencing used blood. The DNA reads TGTGCCAGCAGTTACGGGGACAGTCGGGAGACCCAGTACTTC. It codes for CASSYGDSRETQYF.